At least ten counts were recorded for the clone carrying this T cell receptor (beta chain). Its antigen remains unidentified. There were TCR beta CDR3 regions amplified from RNA transcripts. TCR CDR3 regions were first amplified by RT-PCR with HTBI primers. TCRdb passed the multiplex PCR reads through MiXCR, listing each CDR3 protein once. The sample comprises 250,000 to 350,000 distinct CDR3 sequences, approximately 21% of which are singletons, and 50% to 75% rests with the top ten. This record belongs to a study of T cells in Graves' hyperthyroidism and ophthalmopathy. Whole-study results and caveats: Ophthalmopathy was predicted by the model a median of roughly 6.6 months ahead of onset.

This CDR3 has 15 amino acids. Germline-derived CDR1 and CDR2 are MNHNY and SVGAGI (reference sequence). Between the trimmed V and J ends, which lost 2 bases and 4 bases, there was a span of 11 bases. The V and J genes are TRBV6-6 and TRBJ2-2; D remains ambiguous. This receptor was obtained from a man aged 30 to 39 with Graves' ophthalmopathy. Material: blood. The CDR3 here is CASSYEGVRTGELFF. The CDR3 DNA reads TGTGCCAGCAGTTACGAAGGAGTTCGCACCGGGGAGCTGTTTTTT.